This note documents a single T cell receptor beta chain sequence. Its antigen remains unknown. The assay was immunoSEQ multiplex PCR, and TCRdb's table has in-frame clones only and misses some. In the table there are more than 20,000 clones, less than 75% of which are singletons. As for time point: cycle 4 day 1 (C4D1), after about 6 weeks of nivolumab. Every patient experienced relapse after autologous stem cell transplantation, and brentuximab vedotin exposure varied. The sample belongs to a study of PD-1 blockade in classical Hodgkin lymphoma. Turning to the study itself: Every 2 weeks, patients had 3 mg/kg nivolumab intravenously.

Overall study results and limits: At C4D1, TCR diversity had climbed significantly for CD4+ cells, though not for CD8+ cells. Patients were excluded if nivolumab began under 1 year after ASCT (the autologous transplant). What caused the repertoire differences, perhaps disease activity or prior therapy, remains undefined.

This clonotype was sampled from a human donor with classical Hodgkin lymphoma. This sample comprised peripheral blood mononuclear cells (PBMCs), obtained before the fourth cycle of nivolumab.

The CDR3 sequence is CASSSPVLSFHEQYF. CDR3 sequence (DNA): TGTGCCAGCAGTTCTCCCGTGCTCAGTTTCCACGAGCAGTACTTC. The V call is TRBV28, the J call TRBJ2-7; D unclear. The CDR3 contains 15 residues. V was shortened by 4 bases and J by 5 bases, with 18 bases between the two germline ends. CDR1 and CDR2 (germline): MDHEN, SYDVKM.